These 21 T cell receptor beta chains were sequenced from one sample in a study of T cell changes during pregnancy in multiple sclerosis (dated by TCRdb to about 2019). Receptor amplification or capture employed the immunoSEQ multiplex PCR assay. TCRdb took this table from immuneACCESS and kept in-frame rearrangements with V and J called. Such tables lack part of the clones; where checked against another copy, unresolved V genes explain under half of the gap, and the rest is unexplained. The sample profile shows just under 40,000 clones; less than 95% of them were found once. The ten largest clones take up more than 0.45% of the sample. The sequenced sample was CD4+ T cells from peripheral blood mononuclear cells, obtained in the first trimester of pregnancy. These receptor sequences come from a female donor in good health, enrolled as a control in a pregnancy study.

The chain combines TRBV21-1 with TRBJ1-4; TRBD1 is taken as the D call from the table, unchecked against the DNA. TRBV21-1 is annotated as a pseudogene. This CDR3 has 17 residues. In DNA, the CDR3 is TGTGCCAGCAGCAACCTGACAGGGTTTCTAACTAATGAAAAACTGTTTTTT. It yields the protein CASSNLTGFLTNEKLFF.

V and J are TRBV4-3 and TRBJ1-1; D is unclear. Trimming left V 0 bases short and J 1 base short, with 12 bases between. CDR3 length equals 16 residues. The germline CDR1 and CDR2 sequences are LGHNA and YSLEER. Written as DNA, the CDR3 is TGCGCCAGCAGCCAAGAGGCTCTTTCAGGGAACACTGAAGCTTTCTTT. Protein: CASSQEALSGNTEAFF.

The chain employs TRBV7-9 and TRBJ1-1; no clear D gene. V was trimmed by 4 bases and J by 0 bases, leaving 6 bases between them. The CDR3 has 13 amino acids. Germline CDR1 and CDR2: SEHNR and FQNEAQ (reference sequence). As DNA, the CDR3 is TGTGCCAGCAGCTCACAAATGAACACTGAAGCTTTCTTT. Translating it yields CASSSQMNTEAFF. The full variable domain, rest sourced from reference TRBV7-9 and TRBJ1-1, is DTGVSQNPRHKITKRGQNVTFRCDPISEHNRLYWYRQTLGQGPEFLTYFQNEAQLEKSRLLSDRFSAERPKGSFSTLEIQRTEQGDSAMYLCASSSQMNTEAFFGQGTRLTVV.

The rearrangement links TRBV4-3 to TRBJ2-1; a possible D gene is TRBD1 (5 bases). V was clipped by 5 bases and J by 9 bases, with 11 bases between them. The length of the CDR3 is 12 residues. The germline gives CDR1 LGHNA, CDR2 YSLEER. In DNA form, the CDR3 reads TGCGCCAGCAGCGATCGAAGGGGTGAGCAGTTCTTC. Protein sequence: CASSDRRGEQFF.

The CDR3 DNA reads TGTGCCACCAGCAGAGGACAGGGAGGTGAAAAACTGTTTTTT. This sequence encodes CATSRGQGGEKLFF. This rearrangement joins TRBV15 to TRBJ1-4; the match to TRBD1 covers 7 bases. V gave up 1 base and J gave up 7 bases; unmatched junction bases: 3. The length of the CDR3 is 14 residues. Germline CDR1 and CDR2: LNHNV and YYDKDF (reference sequence).

The V gene is TRBV7-2, the J gene TRBJ2-2; tentatively, D is TRBD2 (6 bases). Per the germline V gene, CDR1 is SGHTA and CDR2 is FQGNSA. This CDR3 comprises 14 residues. V lost 6 bases and J lost 5, with 13 bases in between. This CDR3 is CASSRSAGTGELFF. CDR3 bases: TGTGCCAGCAGTCGATCGGCGGGGACCGGGGAGCTGTTTTTT.

This chain links TRBV25-1 with TRBJ1-4; D remains unclear. The CDR3 is 14 amino acids. Germline lookup yields CDR1 MGHDK and CDR2 SYGVNS. The V gene lost 2 bases and the J gene lost 5 bases, with 9 bases spanning the gap. CDR3 loop: CASSEVGGNEKLFF. The CDR3 DNA reads as TGTGCCAGCAGTGAAGTAGGAGGGAATGAAAAACTGTTTTTT.

Note on this clone: At one end the junction does not follow the germline gene, possibly because of a read error. The V gene is TRBV6-1, the J gene TRBJ2-4; no clear D gene. The germline V gene encodes CDR1 MNHNS and CDR2 SASEGT. The CDR3 covers 15 residues. This CDR3 reads CASSFRSVGKNIQYF. The CDR3 region has the DNA TGTGCCAGCAGTTTCAGGTCTGTCGGCAAAAACATTCAGTACTTT.

The chain is built from TRBV5-1 and TRBJ2-5, with 7 nucleotides matching TRBD1. CDR1 is SGHRS and CDR2 is YFSETQ in the germline V gene. V was clipped by 0 bases and J by 5 bases; unmatched bases: 13. There are 17 residues in the CDR3. The CDR3 here is CASSLGGSSRGQETQYF. The DNA for the CDR3 is TGCGCCAGCAGCTTGGGAGGTTCGAGTAGGGGGCAGGAGACCCAGTACTTC.

Note on this clone: Other DNA sequences from this sample encode an identical CDR3 as well. CDR3: CASSVGQGDYGYTF. CDR3 DNA sequence: TGTGCCAGCAGCGTAGGTCAGGGTGACTATGGCTACACCTTC. J is TRBJ1-2 and V is TRBV9; the D gene is possibly TRBD1 (5 bases). Per the germline V gene, CDR1 is SGDLS and CDR2 is YYNGEE. The germline V and J ends were trimmed by 0 bases and 3 bases, with 9 bases remaining between them. The CDR3 is 14 amino acids. The whole variable domain, filled in from reference TRBV9 and TRBJ1-2, reads DSGVTQTPKHLITATGQRVTLRCSPRSGDLSVYWYQQSLDQGLQFLIQYYNGEERAKGNILERFSAQQFPDLHSELNLSSLELGDSALYFCASSVGQGDYGYTFGSGTRLTVV.

With respect to this clone: Other DNA sequences within the sample encode an identical CDR3. V and J are TRBV30 and TRBJ1-1; D perhaps matches TRBD1 (6 bases). Germline V CDR1 and CDR2: GTSNPN, SVGIG (reference sequence). Trimming stripped 0 bases from V and 3 bases from J, with 8 bases between. The CDR3 consists of 13 residues. This chain's CDR3 is CAWSVRGDTEAFF. Written as DNA, the CDR3 is TGTGCCTGGAGTGTCAGGGGCGACACTGAAGCTTTCTTT.

This rearrangement joins TRBV18 to TRBJ2-7; 7 bases map to TRBD2. J was trimmed by 2 bases and V by 9 bases; bases with no gene match: 7. CDR3 length: 13 amino acids. From germline, CDR1 is KGHSH and CDR2 LQKENI. The CDR3 nucleotides are TGTGCCAGTTCGGGGGACTACCCCTACGAGCAGTACTTC. As protein: CASSGDYPYEQYF.

This chain uses TRBV27 with TRBJ1-6; possible D gene TRBD1, 5 bases. CDR3 length: 13 amino acids. V gave up 5 bases and J gave up 7 bases, with 9 bases separating them. Looked up from germline, CDR1 is MNHEY and CDR2 is SMNVEV (reference sequence). The CDR3 sequence: CASSMGGNSPLHF. DNA for the CDR3: TGTGCCAGCAGTATGGGGGGGAATTCACCCCTCCACTTT.

The chain links TRBV6-5 to TRBJ2-1, with 9 bases identical to TRBD2. This CDR3 is built from 14 residues. V shed 6 bases, J shed 2 bases, and the junction held 2 bases outside the gene matches. Germline V lookup: CDR1 MNHEY, CDR2 SVGAGI. This chain's CDR3 is CASRLAGTYNEQFF. In nucleotides, the CDR3 is TGTGCCAGCAGGCTAGCGGGGACCTACAATGAGCAGTTCTTC.

J is TRBJ1-5 and V is TRBV18, with TRBD1 matching 9 bases. Germline V lookup: CDR1 KGHSH, CDR2 LQKENI. The CDR3 has 15 residues. V was clipped by 3 bases and J by 4 bases; unmatched bases: 4. CDR3 amino acids: CASSPGQGINQPQHF. CDR3 nucleotides: TGTGCCAGCTCACCCGGACAGGGGATAAATCAGCCCCAGCATTTT.

J is TRBJ1-3 and V is TRBV7-9; TRBD1 agrees at 7 bases. CDR3 size: 16 residues. CDR1 and CDR2 (germline): SEHNR, FQNEAQ (reference sequence). The V and J ends lost 5 bases and 0 bases, in that order; junction bases with no gene match: 7. The chain's CDR3 is CASSTRQGLSGNTIYF. The DNA for the CDR3 is TGTGCCAGCAGCACCCGACAGGGCCTCTCTGGAAACACCATATATTTT. The entire variable domain, with the rest obtained from reference TRBV7-9 and TRBJ1-3, is as follows: DTGVSQNPRHKITKRGQNVTFRCDPISEHNRLYWYRQTLGQGPEFLTYFQNEAQLEKSRLLSDRFSAERPKGSFSTLEIQRTEQGDSAMYLCASSTRQGLSGNTIYFGEGSWLTVV.

The chain is built from TRBV4-1 and TRBJ1-4; 7 bases match TRBD1. The length of the CDR3 is 17 residues. The V gene end was trimmed by 1 base and the J gene end by 0 bases; junction bases not matched to a gene: 5. The V gene's germline CDR1 is MGHRA and CDR2 YSYEKL. The CDR3 bases are TGCGCCAGCAGCCAAGGACAGGGCTGGCCAACTAATGAAAAACTGTTTTTT. Its protein product is CASSQGQGWPTNEKLFF.

Concerning this clone itself: Other DNA sequences in this specimen translate into the identical CDR3. The chain employs TRBV7-8 and TRBJ2-5, with 8 bases that match TRBD2. The CDR3 is 14 residues long. With 4 bases clipped from V and 2 bases from J, the junction kept 3 bases outside the gene matches. Germline V gives CDR1 SGHVS, CDR2 FQNEAQ. The DNA of the CDR3 is TGTGCCAGCAGCTCTACTAGCGGACAAGAGACCCAGTACTTC. The encoded protein is CASSSTSGQETQYF.

This chain links TRBV19 with TRBJ1-2, with TRBD1 matching over 8 bases. J gave up 3 bases and V 5 bases, and 8 bases lay outside the gene matches. There are 15 residues in the CDR3. CDR1 and CDR2 from the germline V gene are LNHDA and SQIVND (reference sequence). The CDR3 reads CASSSNRGGHYGYTF. DNA of the CDR3: TGTGCCAGTAGTTCGAACAGGGGGGGCCACTATGGCTACACCTTC.

The chain recombines TRBV11-2 with TRBJ1-1; TRBD1 agrees at 8 bases. The CDR3 spans 16 residues. Looked up from germline, CDR1 is SGHAT and CDR2 is FQNNGV. V was clipped by 6 bases and J by 1 base; unmatched bases: 10. This CDR3 reads CASRLAAGTGNTEAFF. The CDR3 DNA is TGTGCCAGCAGACTAGCCGCCGGGACAGGGAACACTGAAGCTTTCTTT.

The chain employs TRBV5-1 and TRBJ1-2; 8 bases are a match to TRBD1. The CDR3 extends over 15 amino acids. The germline V gene encodes CDR1 SGHRS and CDR2 YFSETQ. The J segment lost 4 bases and the V segment lost 4 bases, leaving 9 bases of the junction unmatched. The DNA for the CDR3 is TGCGCCAGCAGCCCCTGGACAGGGACCCGCTATGGCTACACCTTC. Translating it yields CASSPWTGTRYGYTF.